The 19 T cell receptor beta chains listed next were all sequenced from one sample in a study of blood T cell repertoires in COVID-19. TCRdb's table, derived via immunoSEQ multiplex PCR, lists solely in-frame clones and lacks some. Here the sample spans about 49,000 clones, 81% being singletons. The sequenced sample consisted of peripheral blood. The receptors come from a woman older than 75 with COVID-19, enrolled during active disease.

The genes are TRBV27 and TRBJ2-2; 9 positions agree with TRBD2. Germline assignment: CDR1 MNHEY and CDR2 SMNVEV (reference sequence). CDR3 size: 16 residues. The V segment lost 8 bases and the J segment 8 bases; nucleotides outside the gene matches: 15. The CDR3 region has the DNA TGTGCCAGCTCCTCCCAACTAGCGGGCGCCCGAGGGGAGCTGTTTTTT. Amino acid sequence: CASSSQLAGARGELFF.

The rearrangement uses TRBV4-2 and TRBJ2-3; possible D gene TRBD2, 5 bases. CDR3 size: 15 residues. V was shortened by 0 bases and J by 3 bases, with 10 bases between the two germline ends. CDR1 and CDR2 (germline): LGHNA, YNFKEQ. In DNA, the CDR3 is TGTGCCAGCAGCCAAGAGCAACGGGAAACAGATACGCAGTATTTT. Protein product: CASSQEQRETDTQYF.

The V call is TRBV5-6, the J call TRBJ2-1, with 9 bases fitting TRBD1. J was trimmed by 2 bases and V by 0 bases; bases with no gene match: 0. The V gene's germline CDR1 is SGHDT and CDR2 YYEEEE. This CDR3 is 15 amino acids long. CDR3 sequence: CASSLGTGAYNEQFF. The CDR3 nucleotides are TGTGCCAGCAGCTTGGGGACAGGGGCCTACAATGAGCAGTTCTTC.

The chain recombines TRBV19 with TRBJ2-1; 7 nucleotides match TRBD2. The V gene's germline CDR1 is LNHDA and CDR2 SQIVND (reference sequence). V shed 3 bases and J 6 bases; nucleotides not matched to a gene: 8. This CDR3 has 15 amino acids. The DNA of the CDR3 is TGTGCCAGTAGTATCCGAGGCGGGAGTGGCAATGAGCAGTTCTTC. Its protein product is CASSIRGGSGNEQFF. Together with reference TRBV19 and TRBJ2-1, the CDR3 gives the full variable domain: DGGITQSPKYLFRKEGQNVTLSCEQNLNHDAMYWYRQDPGQGLRLIYYSQIVNDFQKGDIAEGYSVSREKKESFPLTVTSAQKNPTAFYLCASSIRGGSGNEQFFGPGTRLTVL.

This chain links TRBV4-1 with TRBJ2-1, with TRBD2 matching 10 bases. V was pared by 3 bases and J by 8 bases, with 4 bases of the junction left unmatched. The CDR3 sequence is 14 residues long. The germline gives CDR1 MGHRA, CDR2 YSYEKL. The CDR3: CASSQLAGVDEQFF. The DNA of the CDR3 is TGCGCCAGCAGCCAGCTAGCGGGAGTGGATGAGCAGTTCTTC.

This clone was recorded only once. The chain employs TRBV7-3 and TRBJ2-2; 14 nucleotides agree with TRBD2. Germline-derived CDR1 and CDR2 are SGHTA and FQGTGA. The CDR3 covers 16 residues. V lost 3 bases to trimming and J lost 6 bases; unmatched junction nucleotides: 3. The CDR3 sequence: CASSFRLAGGPGELFF. The CDR3 DNA reads as TGTGCCAGCAGCTTCAGACTAGCGGGAGGGCCCGGGGAGCTGTTTTTT.

This clone appeared once. This rearrangement joins TRBV6-5 to TRBJ1-1; D is undetermined. This CDR3 contains 13 residues. Germline V gene sequence: CDR1 MNHEY, CDR2 SVGAGI. V gave up 8 bases and J gave up 1 base, with 11 bases separating them. The CDR3 region has the DNA TGTGCCAGCTCCAGGAATTCGAACACTGAAGCTTTCTTT. Residues: CASSRNSNTEAFF.

This clone was observed a few times. This chain connects TRBV6-2 or TRBV6-3 to TRBJ1-1, with no clear D. Trimming removed 5 bases at V and 4 bases at J, with 11 bases between. CDR1 is MNHEY and CDR2 is SVGEGT in the germline V gene. The CDR3 totals 13 residues. The CDR3 reads CASSRSEGTEAFF. CDR3 DNA sequence: TGTGCCAGCAGTAGATCGGAGGGCACTGAAGCTTTCTTT.

The rearrangement links TRBV3-1 (or the pseudogene TRBV3-2) to TRBJ2-1; 8 bases are a match to TRBD2. CDR3 length: 14 amino acids. V gave up 3 bases and J gave up 6 bases; unmatched junction bases: 4. Germline CDR1 reads LGHDT; CDR2 reads YNNKEL (reference sequence). The CDR3 region is CASSQGLGGNEQFF. CDR3 bases: TGTGCCAGCAGCCAGGGACTAGGGGGCAATGAGCAGTTCTTC.

The chain couples TRBV2 to TRBJ2-5; D is undetermined. Trimming took off 1 base at V and 7 bases at J, with 4 bases between the two ends. The CDR3 covers 11 residues. CDR1 and CDR2 from the germline V gene are SNHLY and FYNNEI. The CDR3 here is CASSEGATQYF. The CDR3 bases are TGTGCCAGCAGTGAAGGAGCGACCCAGTACTTC.

In its sample, this clone was seen many times. The V gene is TRBV21-1, the J gene TRBJ2-1; the table's TRBD1 call for D was not verified on the DNA. TRBV21-1 counts as a pseudogene. The CDR3 is 16 residues long. CDR3 protein: CASSKGERGLIFWQFF. Here the CDR3 DNA reads TGTGCCAGCAGCAAAGGGGAAAGGGGATTGATCTTTTGGCAGTTCTTC.

The genes are TRBV18 and TRBJ1-5, with D maybe TRBD1 (5 bases). Trimming removed 3 bases from V and 3 bases from J, with 12 bases in between. CDR1 KGHSH and CDR2 LQKENI come from the germline V gene. CDR3 size: 15 residues. For the CDR3, the DNA is TGTGCCAGCTCACCGGAGGGACTAGTCAATCAGCCCCAGCATTTT. It codes for CASSPEGLVNQPQHF.

The V and J genes are TRBV27 and TRBJ2-7; D is ambiguous. The V and J ends lost 5 bases and 7 bases respectively, with 27 bases between them. The germline V gene has CDR1 MNHEY and CDR2 SMNVEV (reference sequence). The CDR3 is made up of 17 amino acids. CDR3 residues: CASSANARGPSLLEQYF. The CDR3 DNA is TGTGCCAGCAGTGCAAATGCCCGCGGCCCCTCCCTATTGGAGCAGTACTTC.

This sequence joins TRBV11-3 and TRBJ2-1; maybe TRBD2 (5 bases). The CDR3 totals 15 residues. CDR1 is SGHNT and CDR2 is YENEEA in the germline V gene. Trimming pared 0 bases from V and 3 bases from J, leaving 9 bases between. CDR3 in DNA: TGTGCCAGCAGCTTAGATCTAGCTAGCTACAATGAGCAGTTCTTC. Amino acids: CASSLDLASYNEQFF.

This sequence joins TRBV7-3 and TRBJ1-1; no clear D. The CDR3 is 13 amino acids. V was clipped by 4 bases and J by 1 base, with 7 bases between them. The germline V gene encodes CDR1 SGHTA and CDR2 FQGTGA. The CDR3 here is CASSYTTNTEAFF. DNA for the CDR3: TGTGCCAGCAGCTACACAACGAACACTGAAGCTTTCTTT.

This clone occurred a few times. The genes are TRBV5-1 and TRBJ2-1; TRBD1 might be the D (6 bases). The CDR3 runs to 16 residues. Trimming left V 4 bases short and J 1 base short, with 15 bases between. Germline-derived CDR1 and CDR2 are SGHRS and YFSETQ. For the CDR3, the DNA is TGCGCCAGCAGCCCGACAGGCTTCGTTTCCTACAATGAGCAGTTCTTC. As protein: CASSPTGFVSYNEQFF.

The chain joins TRBV28 to TRBJ2-7; D is perhaps TRBD2 (5 bases). The CDR3 runs to 13 residues. Trimming took 5 bases from V and 2 from J, leaving 10 bases between them. Germline CDR1 reads MDHEN; CDR2 reads SYDVKM. The CDR3 loop reads CASSEGGTYEQYF. The CDR3 region has the DNA TGTGCCAGCAGTGAAGGAGGAACCTACGAGCAGTACTTC.

The genes are TRBV5-1 and TRBJ2-1, with 11 bases lining up with TRBD1. Germline V gene lookup returns CDR1 SGHRS and CDR2 YFSETQ. V lost 4 bases, J lost 3 bases, and 3 bases stayed unmatched. CDR3 length: 15 amino acids. The DNA for the CDR3 is TGCGCCAGCAGCCCCGGGACAGGGGGCTACAATGAGCAGTTCTTC. It encodes CASSPGTGGYNEQFF.

This chain uses TRBV18 with TRBJ2-1; TRBD1 might be the D (5 bases). V lost 3 bases and J lost 1, with 10 bases in between. The CDR3 loop spans 15 amino acids. Per germline, CDR1 KGHSH and CDR2 LQKENI. The CDR3 DNA is TGTGCCAGCTCACCGGTAGGGGCTTCCTACAATGAGCAGTTCTTC. Protein sequence: CASSPVGASYNEQFF. The full variable domain, its missing parts supplied by reference TRBV18 and TRBJ2-1, is NAGVMQNPRHLVRRRGQEARLRCSPMKGHSHVYWYRQLPEEGLKFMVYLQKENIIDESGMPKERFSAEFPKEGPSILRIQQVVRGDSAAYFCASSPVGASYNEQFFGPGTRLTVL.